This passage covers 24 T cell receptor beta chains from one sample sequenced in a study of cytomegalovirus exposure and HLA in healthy donors. PCR employed 60 Vbeta and 13 Jbeta primers. Libraries were prepared by immunoSEQ multiplex PCR; TCRdb keeps only in-frame clonotypes and omits some of them. The table includes about 150,000 clones, roughly 80% detected once. Sequenced sample: PBMCs. The receptors derive from a man aged 25-45 years in good health and CMV-seropositive.

This clone was observed a handful of times. This chain joins TRBV7-2 and TRBJ2-3; a weak D match, TRBD1 (6 bases). Per the germline V gene, CDR1 is SGHTA and CDR2 is FQGNSA. Trimming took off 4 bases at V and 0 bases at J, with 8 bases between the two ends. This CDR3 is built from 14 residues. CDR3 sequence (DNA): TGTGCCAGCAGCTATCAGGGGAGCACAGATACGCAGTATTTT. As protein: CASSYQGSTDTQYF. Filled out from reference TRBV7-2 and TRBJ2-3, the complete variable domain reads GAGVSQSPSNKVTEKGKDVELRCDPISGHTALYWYRQSLGQGLEFLIYFQGNSAPDKSGLPSDRFSAERTGGSVSTLTIQRTQQEDSAVYLCASSYQGSTDTQYFGPGTRLTVL.

This sequence joins TRBV28 and TRBJ2-3, with 9 bases matching TRBD1. J lost 6 bases, V lost 5 bases, and 6 bases had no gene match. CDR1 is MDHEN and CDR2 is SYDVKM in the germline V gene. The CDR3 consists of 14 residues. The CDR3 sequence is CASSQHRGRDTQYF. As DNA, the CDR3 is TGTGCCAGCAGTCAGCACAGGGGGCGGGATACGCAGTATTTT.

V usage is TRBV7-3 and J usage is TRBJ2-1; D is unclear. Germline V lookup: CDR1 SGHTA, CDR2 FQGTGA. This CDR3 region has 12 residues. Deletions cut 0 bases from V and 8 bases from J, with 5 bases between. CDR3 in amino acids: CASSLTFHEQFF. DNA of the CDR3: TGTGCCAGCAGCTTAACCTTCCATGAGCAGTTCTTC.

The V and J genes are TRBV6-1 and TRBJ1-2; TRBD1 agrees at 9 bases. Germline-derived CDR1 and CDR2 are MNHNS and SASEGT. The CDR3 is made up of 17 amino acids. J was trimmed by 2 bases and V by 3 bases; bases with no gene match: 10. The CDR3 region has the DNA TGTGCCAGCAGTGAGGACTTCACAGGGGGCGCCAACTATGGCTACACCTTC. It specifies CASSEDFTGGANYGYTF.

J is TRBJ1-4 and V is TRBV10-1; 10 bases are shared with TRBD1. The CDR3 consists of 14 residues. Trimming removed 3 bases from V and 6 bases from J; junction bases left unmatched: 1. The germline V gene encodes CDR1 WNHNN and CDR2 SYGVQD (reference sequence). The CDR3 DNA is TGCGCCAGCAGTGAAGGACAGGGGGATGAAAAACTGTTTTTT. Residues: CASSEGQGDEKLFF.

This sequence joins TRBV6-1 and TRBJ2-1, with D unresolved. With 5 bases removed from V and 9 bases from J, the gap between germline ends came to 20 bases. The germline CDR1 and CDR2 sequences are MNHNS and SASEGT. The CDR3 extends over 15 amino acids. The CDR3 region is CASSPPREIGLEQFF. The CDR3 DNA reads TGTGCCAGCAGTCCACCTCGAGAGATTGGGCTTGAGCAGTTCTTC.

This sequence joins TRBV6-1 and TRBJ1-1, with 7 bases identical to TRBD1. Germline values: CDR1 MNHNS, CDR2 SASEGT. Germline trimming cut 6 bases from V and 11 bases from J; bases unmatched to any gene: 12. CDR3 length equals 13 residues. CDR3 in amino acids: CASRPTDRVYAFF. The CDR3 DNA sequence: TGTGCCAGCAGACCCACTGACAGGGTGTACGCTTTCTTT.

The V and J genes are TRBV2 and TRBJ2-7, with D maybe TRBD1 (7 bases). Germline-derived CDR1 and CDR2 are SNHLY and FYNNEI. There are 13 residues in the CDR3. The V gene lost 7 bases and the J gene lost 4 bases, with 14 bases spanning the gap. The chain's CDR3 is CASNGQEGYEQYF. CDR3 sequence (DNA): TGTGCCAGCAACGGACAGGAGGGGTACGAGCAGTACTTC.

The gene calls are TRBV12-5 and TRBJ1-6; 10 bases fit TRBD1. Germline V lookup: CDR1 LGHNT, CDR2 FRNRAP. The CDR3 length is 15 residues. The junction had 4 bases not matched to a gene; V was cut back by 3 bases and J by 8 bases. The chain's CDR3 is CASGFGTGEDSPLHF. DNA for the CDR3: TGTGCTAGTGGTTTCGGGACAGGGGAGGATTCACCCCTCCACTTT. The variable domain in full, with the rest retrieved from reference TRBV12-5 and TRBJ1-6, is DARVTQTPRHKVTEMGQEVTMRCQPILGHNTVFWYRQTMMQGLELLAYFRNRAPLDDSGMPKDRFSAEMPDATLATLKIQPSEPRDSAVYFCASGFGTGEDSPLHFGNGTRLTVT.

This chain joins TRBV5-8 and TRBJ2-1; weak D call: TRBD2 (5 bases). CDR1 SGHTS and CDR2 YDEGEE come from the germline V gene. The length of the CDR3 is 13 residues. V was pared by 3 bases and J by 15 bases, with 19 bases between. The CDR3 sequence: CASSSSPGELRFF. CDR3 coding DNA: TGTGCCAGCAGCTCCTCCCCTGGGGAGCTCCGGTTCTTC.

The CDR3 region is CASGEGAIEKLFF. The CDR3 bases are TGTGCCAGCGGGGAGGGCGCAATTGAAAAACTGTTTTTT. The rearrangement uses TRBV6-1 and TRBJ1-4; D not resolved. This CDR3 has 13 amino acids. The ends were cut back, 8 bases at V and 7 bases at J, with 14 bases in the middle. Per germline, CDR1 MNHNS and CDR2 SASEGT.

This clone was observed a single time. This chain connects TRBV6-4 to TRBJ2-7, with 8 bases aligning to TRBD1. The V gene's germline CDR1 is MRHNA and CDR2 SNTAGT. This CDR3 region has 13 residues. Trimming took 6 bases from V and 8 from J; bases not matched to a gene: 9. CDR3 protein: CASSRVTGEKQYF. Written as DNA, the CDR3 is TGTGCCAGCAGCCGAGTGACAGGGGAGAAGCAGTACTTC.

This sequence joins TRBV5-1 and TRBJ1-6; TRBD1 matches at 9 bases. Germline assignment: CDR1 SGHRS and CDR2 YFSETQ. Trimming at V came to 2 bases and at J to 14 bases, leaving 8 bases not matched to a gene. The CDR3 covers 14 residues. The CDR3 DNA is TGCGCCAGCAGCTTTAATGGGGACAGGGAAACCCTCCACTTT. The encoded protein is CASSFNGDRETLHF.

The chain is built from TRBV5-6 and TRBJ2-1, with TRBD1 matching 9 bases. Trimming at V came to 0 bases and at J to 10 bases, leaving 5 bases not matched to a gene. The CDR3 is 14 amino acids. Germline CDR1 is SGHDT and CDR2 is YYEEEE. The DNA of the CDR3 is TGTGCCAGCAGCTTGGCCGGGACAGGGCTAGAGCAGTTCTTC. Translated: CASSLAGTGLEQFF.

The chain employs TRBV5-1 and TRBJ1-4; 9 positions match TRBD1. The CDR3 length is 15 residues. V lost 0 bases and J lost 8; bases outside the gene matches: 5. The V gene's germline CDR1 is SGHRS and CDR2 YFSETQ. The DNA for the CDR3 is TGCGCCAGCAGCTTGGATGACAGGGGGGGGGAAAAACTGTTTTTT. Translating it yields CASSLDDRGGEKLFF.

This sequence joins TRBV2 and TRBJ1-1, with 7 bases that match TRBD1. CDR3 length: 15 residues. Trimming removed 6 bases from V and 5 bases from J; junction bases left unmatched: 12. Per the germline V gene, CDR1 is SNHLY and CDR2 is FYNNEI. The CDR3 bases are TGTGCCAGCAGAACTACAGGGGCGATGGGTACTGAAGCTTTCTTT. Its translation is CASRTTGAMGTEAFF. The entire variable domain, with the rest obtained from reference TRBV2 and TRBJ1-1, is as follows: EPEVTQTPSHQVTQMGQEVILRCVPISNHLYFYWYRQILGQKVEFLVSFYNNEISEKSEIFDDQFSVERPDGSNFTLKIRSTKLEDSAMYFCASRTTGAMGTEAFFGQGTRLTVV.

The chain has TRBV4-3 and TRBJ2-5, with a possible D match to TRBD2 (5 bases). The CDR3 covers 13 residues. V gave up 0 bases and J gave up 5 bases, with 7 bases separating them. Germline CDR1 is LGHNA and CDR2 is YSLEER. The CDR3 protein is CASSQDRRETQYF. Here the CDR3 DNA reads TGCGCCAGCAGCCAAGATCGGAGGGAGACCCAGTACTTC.

This clone was seen only once. The V and J genes are TRBV5-6 and TRBJ1-2, with 8 positions matching TRBD1. This CDR3 spans 13 amino acids. Germline V gene data show CDR1 as SGHDT and CDR2 as YYEEEE. V trimming: 3 bases; J trimming: 7 bases; junction bases outside the gene matches: 5. The CDR3 here is CASSYTGGGGYTF. CDR3 DNA: TGTGCCAGCAGCTATACAGGGGGAGGTGGCTACACCTTC.

The V call is TRBV7-2, the J call TRBJ1-2; maybe TRBD1 (6 bases). The CDR3 contains 14 residues. CDR1 is SGHTA, CDR2 FQGNSA, per germline. Trimming removed 1 base from V and 4 bases from J, with 10 bases in between. This CDR3 reads CASSLDRASYGYTF. In DNA, the CDR3 is TGTGCCAGCAGCTTAGACAGGGCCAGCTATGGCTACACCTTC.

This clone was picked up one time. This chain connects TRBV4-1 to TRBJ2-7; D possibly corresponds to TRBD2 (6 bases). CDR3 length equals 15 residues. Germline-derived CDR1 and CDR2 are MGHRA and YSYEKL. V lost 0 bases and J 5 bases, leaving 14 bases between the germline ends. The CDR3 spells CASSQDGGGYNEQYF. The CDR3 coding sequence is TGCGCCAGCAGCCAAGATGGCGGAGGGTACAACGAGCAGTACTTC.

This CDR3 is CASSADRGLHNEQFF. In DNA, the CDR3 is TGTGCCAGCAGCGCCGACAGGGGGCTTCACAATGAGCAGTTCTTC. V is TRBV7-2 and J is TRBJ2-1; TRBD1 matches at 10 bases. Per the germline V gene, CDR1 is SGHTA and CDR2 is FQGNSA. V shed 5 bases and J 5 bases; nucleotides not matched to a gene: 6. The CDR3 totals 15 residues.

The chain carries TRBV2 and TRBJ1-2; 7 nucleotides line up with TRBD1. The germline V gene has CDR1 SNHLY and CDR2 FYNNEI. The CDR3 has 14 amino acids. V was clipped by 6 bases and J by 2 bases; unmatched bases: 6. This chain's CDR3 is CASSPDRANYGYTF. CDR3 bases: TGTGCCAGCAGCCCAGACAGGGCCAACTATGGCTACACCTTC.

The CDR3, as DNA: TGTGCCAGCAGCACTTCAGGACAGGGGGGTTTTGGGAATGAGCAGTTCTTC. Translated, it gives CASSTSGQGGFGNEQFF. The rearrangement links TRBV7-8 to TRBJ2-1; 10 bases agree with TRBD1. The germline gives CDR1 SGHVS, CDR2 FQNEAQ. Trimming at V came to 5 bases and at J to 7 bases, leaving 14 bases not matched to a gene. This CDR3 has 17 amino acids.

The chain links TRBV28 to TRBJ1-2; tentatively, D is TRBD1 (6 bases). The CDR3 sequence is 13 residues long. The germline V and J ends were trimmed by 3 bases and 2 bases, with 7 bases remaining between them. Per germline, CDR1 MDHEN and CDR2 SYDVKM. The CDR3 protein is CASSLDRNYGYTF. Written as DNA, the CDR3 is TGTGCCAGCAGTTTGGACAGAAACTATGGCTACACCTTC.